One and the same sample provided the 2 T cell receptor beta chains below, sequenced in a study of T cells in Graves' hyperthyroidism and ophthalmopathy. The CDR3 regions of TCR beta were amplified from RNA transcripts. The HTBI primer set was used in a first-round RT-PCR of the TCR CDR3. TCRdb fed the multiplex PCR reads into MiXCR, producing one record per CDR3 protein. The sample comprises roughly 290,000 distinct CDR3 sequences, roughly an eighth of which are singletons, and roughly 8.2% rests with the top ten. The sample consisted of blood. These receptors came from a woman aged 40 to 50 with Graves' hyperthyroidism.

The V and J genes are TRBV2 and TRBJ1-1, with D perhaps TRBD1 (6 bases). The CDR3 extends over 14 amino acids. V gave up 6 bases and J gave up 4 bases, with 15 bases separating them. Per germline, CDR1 SNHLY and CDR2 FYNNEI. CDR3 residues: CASRRQAESTEAFF. The CDR3 bases are TGTGCCAGCAGGAGACAGGCGGAGAGCACTGAAGCTTTCTTT.

The rearrangement links TRBV19 to TRBJ2-2; 14 nucleotides agree with TRBD2. The J segment lost 5 bases and the V segment lost 3 bases, leaving 8 bases of the junction unmatched. Germline loops: CDR1 LNHDA, CDR2 SQIVND (reference sequence). The CDR3 contains 18 residues. The CDR3 protein is CASSMVGLAGDQTGELFF. CDR3 bases: TGTGCCAGTAGTATGGTGGGACTAGCGGGAGATCAGACCGGGGAGCTGTTTTTT.